These T cell receptor beta chains were read from a single sample in a study of control samples from healthy donors and cancer patients. Only in-frame clones appear in the TCRdb table, and some are missing; sequencing was by immunoSEQ multiplex PCR. The sample lists tens of thousands of clones; less than 90% were seen once. Specimen: blood. These receptors came from a man aged 60-69 years in good health. Both conserved end residues are part of each CDR3. A D gene is named only where the DNA matches it firmly. Clone size is given for some rows only: seen once, a few or many times, or a class if the clone is expanded.

clone_size d_call j_call v_call cdr3_aa cdr3_nt
- - TRBJ1-5 TRBV19 CATLPGGLNQPQHF TGTGCCACCCTCCCGGGGGGGTTAAATCAGCCCCAGCATTTT
- - TRBJ2-5 TRBV12-5 CASGGFLETQYF TGTGCTAGTGGGGGGTTTTTAGAGACCCAGTACTTC
- TRBD1 TRBJ1-1 TRBV28 CASRGLQGASRNTEAFF TGTGCCAGCAGGGGTTTACAGGGGGCAAGCAGGAACACTGAAGCTTTCTTT
- - TRBJ2-3 TRBV15 CATSRDPASDTQYF TGTGCCACCAGCAGAGATCCGGCAAGCGATACGCAGTATTTT
- - TRBJ1-3 TRBV19 CASSIGGGQRNTIYF TGTGCCAGTAGTATTGGCGGTGGGCAGCGAAACACCATATATTTT
- - TRBJ1-2 TRBV19 CASSIAANYGYTF TGTGCCAGTAGTATAGCGGCTAACTATGGCTACACCTTC
- - TRBJ2-3 TRBV5-1 CASSLRTDTQYF TGCGCCAGCAGCTTGCGAACAGATACGCAGTATTTT
- - TRBJ1-4 TRBV7-9 CASSLVAGGAWGKLFF TGTGCCAGCAGCTTAGTGGCTGGAGGGGCGTGGGGGAAACTGTTTTTT
- TRBD2 TRBJ2-1 TRBV10-3 CAISAGGSYNEQFF TGTGCCATCAGTGCGGGAGGCTCCTACAATGAGCAGTTCTTC
once TRBD2 TRBJ2-2 TRBV29-1 CSVTGTRGRAGAGELFF TGCAGCGTAACCGGGACTCGCGGGAGGGCGGGGGCCGGGGAGCTGTTTTTT
- - TRBJ2-2 TRBV5-4 CASRSELAPTGELFF TGTGCCAGCAGATCTGAGCTAGCGCCCACCGGGGAGCTGTTTTTT
- - TRBJ1-2 TRBV28 CASRDTGSGYGYTF TGTGCCAGCAGAGATACAGGGAGCGGCTATGGCTACACCTTC
- - TRBJ1-5 TRBV28 CASIRDSNQPQHF TGTGCCAGCATTCGGGATAGCAATCAGCCCCAGCATTTT
- - TRBJ1-5 TRBV15 CATSGLFSNQPQHF TGTGCCACCAGCGGATTATTTAGCAATCAGCCCCAGCATTTT
- - TRBJ2-3 TRBV7-3 CASSLGPGSGDTQYF TGTGCCAGCAGCTTAGGACCCGGAAGCGGAGATACGCAGTATTTT
- - TRBJ2-1 TRBV24-1 CATSARSGAQSYNEQFF TGTGCCACCAGTGCCCGGAGTGGAGCTCAAAGTTACAATGAGCAGTTCTTC
- - TRBJ1-5 TRBV28 CASSLVAGGQHF TGTGCCAGCAGTTTAGTCGCCGGAGGACAGCATTTT
- TRBD2 TRBJ2-7 TRBV5-5 CASSLEGLAGHEQYF TGTGCCAGCAGCTTGGAGGGACTAGCGGGGCACGAGCAGTACTTC
- - TRBJ2-3 TRBV25-1 CASSPNSADTQYF TGTGCCAGCAGCCCGAATAGTGCAGATACGCAGTATTTT
few - TRBJ1-1 TRBV2 CASSELPNTEAFF TGTGCCAGCAGTGAACTCCCGAACACTGAAGCTTTCTTT
- - TRBJ2-1 TRBV19 CASSSQGAYSEQFF TGTGCCAGTAGTAGCCAGGGTGCTTACAGTGAGCAGTTCTTC
- - TRBJ2-1 TRBV15 CATSRDKAINEQFF TGTGCCACCAGCAGAGATAAGGCTATCAATGAGCAGTTCTTC
- - TRBJ2-6 TRBV7-2 CASSPFRGVSSGANVLTF TGTGCCAGCAGCCCGTTCAGGGGGGTAAGCTCTGGGGCCAACGTCCTGACTTTC
- - TRBJ2-7 TRBV7-2 CASSLTSYEQYF TGTGCCAGCAGCTTGACCTCCTACGAGCAGTACTTC
- - TRBJ2-3 TRBV27 CASSRLGGAREDTQYF TGTGCCAGCAGTAGGCTAGGGGGGGCCCGGGAAGATACGCAGTATTTT
- - TRBJ1-1 TRBV18 CASSPTRGLITEAFF TGTGCCAGCTCACCAACCCGAGGGTTGATAACTGAAGCTTTCTTT
- TRBD1 TRBJ2-3 TRBV5-1 CASSTATGGYTDTQYF TGCGCCAGCAGCACTGCGACAGGGGGCTATACAGATACGCAGTATTTT
few TRBD2 TRBJ2-1 TRBV27 CASSLYGLAGVSSYNEQFF TGTGCCAGCAGTTTATACGGACTAGCGGGAGTTAGCTCCTACAATGAGCAGTTCTTC
few - TRBJ2-5 TRBV6-6 CASSPLSAQYF TGTGCCAGCAGCCCCTTATCGGCCCAGTACTTC
once TRBD1 TRBJ2-5 TRBV6-2/TRBV6-3 CASSSPGTGPQEAQYF TGTGCCAGCAGCTCACCCGGGACAGGGCCTCAAGAGGCCCAGTACTTC
- TRBD1 TRBJ2-2 TRBV4-3 CASSQDSGQGNGELFF TGCGCCAGCAGCCAAGATTCTGGACAGGGGAACGGGGAGCTGTTTTTT
- TRBD2 TRBJ2-7 TRBV28 CASRLAGSSYEQYF TGTGCCAGCAGATTAGCGGGAAGCTCCTACGAGCAGTACTTC
- TRBD2 TRBJ2-7 TRBV28 CASSSGTSQSSYEQYF TGTGCCAGCAGTTCCGGGACTAGCCAAAGCTCCTACGAGCAGTACTTC
- - TRBJ1-4 TRBV6-5 CASSSQGRQNEKLFF TGTGCCAGCAGTTCTCAGGGGAGGCAAAATGAAAAACTGTTTTTT
- TRBD2 TRBJ2-4 TRBV10-3 CAAGPGLAGIAKNIQYF TGTGCCGCTGGCCCGGGACTAGCGGGAATAGCCAAAAACATTCAGTACTTC
- TRBD1 TRBJ2-7 TRBV7-8 CASRFGTGGRYEQYF TGTGCCAGCAGATTCGGGACAGGGGGCAGGTACGAGCAGTACTTC
once TRBD1 TRBJ1-4 TRBV5-6 CASSSVTGATNEKLFF TGTGCCAGCAGCTCCGTGACAGGGGCAACTAATGAAAAACTGTTTTTT